The rows below give T cell receptor beta chains drawn from one sample of a study of beta chain features in type 1 diabetes. Sequenced by immunoSEQ multiplex PCR; TCRdb stores in-frame clones only, minus some. The sample lists about 160,000 clones, roughly 8% occurring once. The sequencing input was central memory CD4+ T cells from blood. The receptors were gathered from a young man with type 1 diabetes. The CDR3 runs from the conserved cysteine through the conserved F or W. Fields, in order: J gene, V gene, clone size, D gene, CDR3 DNA, CDR3 protein. The D gene is left open where the match is weak. Rows may omit the clone size; those that give it use once, few, many or a size class.

>TRBJ1-1|TRBV11-2|.|.
TGTGCCAGCAGCTCAGAGGGGGGGGCAGGCACTGAAGCTTTCTTT
CASSSEGGAGTEAFF
>TRBJ1-4|TRBV19|few|.
TGTGCCAGTAGTATTTCGAGAGGCTCCGGGGAAAAACTGTTTTTT
CASSISRGSGEKLFF
>TRBJ2-1|TRBV29-1|.|TRBD2
TGCAGCGGGGGCGGGGGGCGAGGGCTCTACAATGAGCAGTTCTTC
CSGGGGRGLYNEQFF
>TRBJ2-1|TRBV7-8|.|TRBD1
TGTGCCAGCAGCTTAGGCCACCGGGACAGGGTAGGGAATGAGCAGTTCTTC
CASSLGHRDRVGNEQFF
>TRBJ2-5|TRBV28|.|.
TGTGCCAGCAGTTCCACCCAAGTGGGGGGAGAGACCCAGTACTTC
CASSSTQVGGETQYF
>TRBJ2-3|TRBV9|few|.
TGTGCCAGCAGGGTGGGACTGTCAGAAGTGGGAGATACGCAGTATTTT
CASRVGLSEVGDTQYF
>TRBJ2-3|TRBV4-2|.|TRBD2
TGTGCCAGCAGCCGCGCCAGACTAGCGGGAGGGCCCGTCTCGGTGGGTGATACGCAGTATTTT
CASSRARLAGGPVSVGDTQYF
>TRBJ2-1|TRBV7-9|few|TRBD1
TGTGCCAGCAGCTTAGCGCAGGGGGCTTTGAACAATGAGCAGTTCTTC
CASSLAQGALNNEQFF
>TRBJ2-5|TRBV6-6|few|TRBD1
TGTGCCAGCAACGACAGGGGGCTTCAAGAGACCCAGTACTTC
CASNDRGLQETQYF
>TRBJ2-5|TRBV10-2|.|TRBD2
TGCGCCAGCAGTGACAGCGGGGGTGCGGAGACCCAGTACTTC
CASSDSGGAETQYF
>TRBJ1-4|TRBV15|.|TRBD1
TGTGCCACCAGCCAAAACAGGGGGAGAGAAAAACTGTTTTTT
CATSQNRGREKLFF
>TRBJ2-7|TRBV15|few|TRBD2
TGTGCCACCCAAAGGAGCGGGAGCTCCTACGAGCAGTACTTC
CATQRSGSSYEQYF
>TRBJ2-1|TRBV6-6|few|TRBD2
TGCGCCAGCAGATTGGGACTAGTGGGGGATGAGCAGTTCTTC
CASRLGLVGDEQFF
>TRBJ2-1|TRBV6-1|few|TRBD2
TGTGCCAGCAACCTACTAGCGGCTTATGAGCAGTTCTTC
CASNLLAAYEQFF
>TRBJ1-5|TRBV5-1|.|.
TGCGCCAGCAGCTACAGGGTTTATCAGCCCCAGCATTTT
CASSYRVYQPQHF
>TRBJ2-1|TRBV19|few|TRBD2
TGTGCCAGTGGGACTAGCGGGGCTATTGGGTCCTACAATGAGCAGTTCTTC
CASGTSGAIGSYNEQFF
>TRBJ1-1|TRBV2|.|.
TGTGCCAGCAGTGTGGGCCAGGGGAACACTGAAGCTTTCTTT
CASSVGQGNTEAFF
>TRBJ2-1|TRBV19|few|.
TGTGCCAGTAAGCTGTCCTCCGGGGATGAGCAGTTCTTC
CASKLSSGDEQFF
>TRBJ1-4|TRBV6-4|.|.
TGTGCCAGCAGTCAGGGGCCCGACGGGGTGGCGGAAAAACTGTTTTTT
CASSQGPDGVAEKLFF
>TRBJ2-3|TRBV5-4|.|TRBD1
TGTGCCAGCAGCCTTCCTGGGACAGTCTCGGTAGATACGCAGTATTTT
CASSLPGTVSVDTQYF
>TRBJ2-7|TRBV7-9|.|.
TGTGCCAGCAATCGCGACTCCTACGAGCAGTACTTC
CASNRDSYEQYF
>TRBJ1-2|TRBV19|few|.
TGTGCCAGTAGTGCCAACCGGGACATCTATGGCTACACCTTC
CASSANRDIYGYTF
>TRBJ2-7|TRBV2|.|.
TGTGCCAGCGAACAGCGGGTAAGGGGCGGGGCGTACTTC
CASEQRVRGGAYF
>TRBJ2-6|TRBV7-2|.|.
TGTGCCAGCGGCAACTCTGGGGCCAACGTCCTGACTTTC
CASGNSGANVLTF
>TRBJ1-2|TRBV5-1|few|TRBD1
TGCGCCAGCAGCCCCGAGCGAGGACAGGGCTATGGCTACACCTTC
CASSPERGQGYGYTF
>TRBJ2-7|TRBV28|few|TRBD2
TGTGCCAGCACCTCCTTTACGGGAGGGCTCGACGAGCAGTACTTC
CASTSFTGGLDEQYF
>TRBJ1-1|TRBV21-1|.|.
TGTGCCAGCACTCAAGGTCAGGATAAGATGAACACTGAAGCTTTCTTT
CASTQGQDKMNTEAFF
>TRBJ2-5|TRBV9|few|.
TGTGCCAGCAGCGTAGATCGGACTACCCAAGAGACCCAGTACTTC
CASSVDRTTQETQYF
>TRBJ1-1|TRBV30|many|.
TGTGCCTGGTCCCAGGACTTGAACACTGAAGCTTTCTTT
CAWSQDLNTEAFF
>TRBJ1-1|TRBV7-9|.|TRBD1
TGTGCCAGCAGCCAAGGACAGGGGAACACTGAAGCTTTCTTT
CASSQGQGNTEAFF
>TRBJ2-3|TRBV7-8|few|TRBD2
TGTGCCAGCAGCCGGACGGGAGGGACAGATACGCAGTATTTT
CASSRTGGTDTQYF
>TRBJ2-7|TRBV6-1|.|TRBD2
TGTGCCAGCAGAAAACCGGGGGGAAGCTCCTACGAGCAGTACTTC
CASRKPGGSSYEQYF
>TRBJ2-1|TRBV2|few|TRBD1
TGTGCCAGCAGGAAACAGGGGTATGAGCAGTTCTTC
CASRKQGYEQFF
>TRBJ2-7|TRBV2|.|.
TGTGCCAGCTCCAACCTCGGGGAGCAGTACTTC
CASSNLGEQYF
>TRBJ1-1|TRBV9|.|TRBD1
TGTGCCAGCAGCGTAGCGACAGGGCTAAATGAAGCTTTCTTT
CASSVATGLNEAFF
>TRBJ2-3|TRBV5-1|few|TRBD1
TGCGCCAGCAGCCGGCAGGGGGAAGATACGCAGTATTTT
CASSRQGEDTQYF
>TRBJ2-3|TRBV7-6|few|TRBD2
TGTGCCAGCAGCTCGACTAGCGGGAGAAGCGTTACGCAGTATTTT
CASSSTSGRSVTQYF
>TRBJ1-2|TRBV6-5|.|.
TGTGCCAGCACACGCCAAAGAGAGGAGACCTTC
CASTRQREETF
>TRBJ1-2|TRBV18|.|.
TGTGCCAGCTCACCACCCGGCAGGGTAAATGGCTACACCTTC
CASSPPGRVNGYTF
>TRBJ2-7|TRBV4-3|few|.
TGCGCCAGCAGCGAAGACAGGTACGTTGATGAGCAGTACTTC
CASSEDRYVDEQYF
>TRBJ2-3|TRBV10-3|few|TRBD1
TGTGCCATCAGTGGGTGGGGACAGGCGACGGCAGATACGCAGTATTTT
CAISGWGQATADTQYF
>TRBJ1-2|TRBV21-1|many|.
TGTGCCAGCAGCAAGAAGCCAGGTAGGGGGCACAACTATGGCTACACCTTC
CASSKKPGRGHNYGYTF
>TRBJ2-7|TRBV29-1|.|.
TGCAGCGTTGAAGATCGCCAGACCTACGAGCAGTACTTC
CSVEDRQTYEQYF
>TRBJ2-2|TRBV5-1|.|TRBD2
TGCGCCAGCAGCCGGGAGGGAATAGACACCGGGGAGCTGTTTTTT
CASSREGIDTGELFF
>TRBJ2-3|TRBV10-3|few|TRBD2
TGTGCCATCAGCGATACTAGCGGGGGGGCCCGTGAGACAGATACGCAGTATTTT
CAISDTSGGARETDTQYF
>TRBJ2-5|TRBV5-1|few|.
TGCGCCAGCAGCTTAATCGGACAGACCCAAGAGACCCAGTACTTC
CASSLIGQTQETQYF
>TRBJ2-3|TRBV9|.|TRBD1
TGTGCCAGCAGCCGGACAGGGGGAGTAACAGATACGCAGTATTTT
CASSRTGGVTDTQYF
>TRBJ2-3|TRBV7-2|.|TRBD2
TGTGCCAGCAGCTTATCTGGCGGGGGAAGGCAGTATTTT
CASSLSGGGRQYF
>TRBJ2-4|TRBV6-1|few|TRBD2
TGTGCCAGCAAAGATAGCGGGGGGTCTATTCAGTACTTC
CASKDSGGSIQYF
>TRBJ1-1|TRBV28|few|TRBD1
TGTGCCAGCATCCCAGGGGGCAAGAACACTGAAGCTTTCTTT
CASIPGGKNTEAFF
>TRBJ2-1|TRBV27|many|TRBD2
TGTGCCAGCAGTGGTGGGACTAGCGGGGGGGCTGAGCAGTTCTTC
CASSGGTSGGAEQFF